This passage covers 25 T cell receptor beta chains from one sample sequenced in a study of shared clonotypes between healthy human individuals. Sequencing was performed with immunoSEQ multiplex PCR; in TCRdb, only in-frame clones are kept and a portion is missing. Among about 1 million clones listed, around 74% were seen once. Material: memory CD4+ T cells sorted from blood. Subset reported: CD45RA-negative fraction. All receptors derive from a man aged 18 to 35 in good health.

This clone has a handful of counts. This chain links TRBV7-2 with TRBJ2-7; 11 bases fit TRBD2. CDR3 length equals 14 residues. Germline V gives CDR1 SGHTA, CDR2 FQGNSA. V lost 4 bases, J lost 4 bases, and 3 bases stayed unmatched. The CDR3 DNA sequence: TGTGCCAGCAGCTCTAGCGGGGGGAGGTACGAGCAGTACTTC. Translation gives CASSSSGGRYEQYF. Together with reference TRBV7-2 and TRBJ2-7, the CDR3 gives the full variable domain: GAGVSQSPSNKVTEKGKDVELRCDPISGHTALYWYRQSLGQGLEFLIYFQGNSAPDKSGLPSDRFSAERTGGSVSTLTIQRTQQEDSAVYLCASSSSGGRYEQYFGPGTRLTVT.

The CDR3 nucleotides read TGTGCCAGCAGTAGGTCAGGGGGAGACAATGAGCAGTTCTTC. This gives the protein CASSRSGGDNEQFF. The rearrangement joins TRBV6-5 to TRBJ2-1; TRBD1 matches 7 bases. V shed 5 bases, J shed 5 bases, and the junction held 6 bases outside the gene matches. The CDR3 is 14 residues long. Germline CDR1 MNHEY, CDR2 SVGAGI.

V usage is TRBV5-4 and J usage is TRBJ2-5; D gene unclear. Germline assignment: CDR1 SGHNT and CDR2 YYREEE (reference sequence). This CDR3 comprises 13 residues. The ends were cut back, 1 base at V and 5 bases at J, with 9 bases in the middle. CDR3 in amino acids: CASSLWLSETQYF. The CDR3 DNA reads TGTGCCAGCAGCTTGTGGCTCTCGGAGACCCAGTACTTC.

The count of this clone is one. The gene calls are TRBV9 and TRBJ2-1, with D unclear. Germline values: CDR1 SGDLS, CDR2 YYNGEE. V was clipped by 0 bases and J by 2 bases, with 9 bases between them. The CDR3 loop spans 15 amino acids. CDR3 nucleotides: TGTGCCAGCAGCGTAGAGTGGGAACCCTACAATGAGCAGTTCTTC. As protein: CASSVEWEPYNEQFF.

The chain couples TRBV6-1 to TRBJ2-7; TRBD2 agrees at 12 bases. This CDR3 contains 15 residues. Germline V gene data show CDR1 as MNHNS and CDR2 as SASEGT. Trimming cost V 7 bases and J 0 bases; bases outside gene matches: 4. The CDR3 coding sequence is TGTGCCAGCACTAGCGGGAGGGAGAGCTCCTACGAGCAGTACTTC. Protein sequence: CASTSGRESSYEQYF.

Points on this clone: A much larger clone differs by one base, so this may be a read error. Here the CDR3 reads CASSFRTGGTGELFF. DNA of the CDR3: TGTGCCAGCAGCTTCCGGACAGGGGGCACCGGGGAGCTGTTTTTT. J is TRBJ2-2 and V is TRBV5-4; 10 nucleotides line up with TRBD1. The CDR3 contains 15 residues. V lost 2 bases and J lost 4; bases outside the gene matches: 2. Germline values: CDR1 SGHNT, CDR2 YYREEE (reference sequence).

The V call is TRBV2, the J call TRBJ1-1; D may be TRBD1 (6 bases). Germline lookup yields CDR1 SNHLY and CDR2 FYNNEI. This CDR3 has 16 residues. V was cut by 5 bases and J by 0 bases, with 16 bases left in between. The CDR3 sequence: CASSTQGTRVNTEAFF. CDR3 DNA sequence: TGTGCCAGCAGTACCCAGGGGACTCGGGTGAACACTGAAGCTTTCTTT.

This sequence joins TRBV27 and TRBJ2-5; D is perhaps TRBD1 (5 bases). This CDR3 spans 14 amino acids. Between the trimmed V and J ends, which lost 6 bases and 5 bases, there was a span of 16 bases. Germline V lookup: CDR1 MNHEY, CDR2 SMNVEV (reference sequence). CDR3 nucleotide sequence: TGTGCCAGCAGCCTGCAGGGTAATGGCGAGACCCAGTACTTC. Its translation is CASSLQGNGETQYF.

This clone appeared a few times. The chain couples TRBV5-1 to TRBJ2-5; the D gene is possibly TRBD2 (6 bases). V dropped 6 bases and J dropped 5 bases, with 11 bases sitting between them. Germline V gene sequence: CDR1 SGHRS, CDR2 YFSETQ. This CDR3 has 12 amino acids. The CDR3 bases are TGCGCCAGCAAACCGGAGGGGGAGACCCAGTACTTC. Translating gives CASKPEGETQYF.

The chain couples TRBV5-1 to TRBJ1-2; no clear D. Trimming stripped 3 bases from V and 6 bases from J, with 9 bases between. This CDR3 contains 12 residues. The germline V gene encodes CDR1 SGHRS and CDR2 YFSETQ. DNA of the CDR3: TGCGCCAGCAGCTCCGGACTTCATGGCTACACCTTC. The encoded protein is CASSSGLHGYTF.

This clone has just a few counts. V and J are TRBV10-1 and TRBJ2-5; possibly TRBD1 for D (6 bases). The V gene's germline CDR1 is WNHNN and CDR2 SYGVQD (reference sequence). V dropped 4 bases and J dropped 5 bases, with 11 bases sitting between them. The CDR3 covers 13 residues. The CDR3 DNA reads as TGCGCCAGCAGTGCCTCCCAGGGGGAGACCCAGTACTTC. Protein sequence: CASSASQGETQYF.

The chain recombines TRBV5-1 with TRBJ2-5, with 7 bases aligning to TRBD1. From germline, CDR1 is SGHRS and CDR2 YFSETQ. The CDR3 contains 15 residues. Losses at the gene ends were 0 bases for V and 0 bases for J; bases not matched to a gene: 2. The CDR3 DNA sequence: TGCGCCAGCAGCTTGGACGGGACAGACCAAGAGACCCAGTACTTC. Translated: CASSLDGTDQETQYF.

The genes are TRBV10-3 and TRBJ1-2; 9 nucleotides agree with TRBD1. Losses at the gene ends were 4 bases for V and 2 bases for J; bases not matched to a gene: 8. The CDR3 sequence is 16 residues long. Germline V lookup: CDR1 ENHRY, CDR2 SYGVKD. The CDR3 region has the DNA TGTGCCATCAGTGGGACAGGGGCTATATTAAACTATGGCTACACCTTC. Protein: CAISGTGAILNYGYTF.

J is TRBJ2-1 and V is TRBV19; 8 nucleotides agree with TRBD2. The CDR3 covers 15 residues. V gave up 3 bases and J gave up 7 bases; unmatched junction bases: 8. Germline assignment: CDR1 LNHDA and CDR2 SQIVND (reference sequence). The CDR3 protein is CASSIGTSGVNEQFF. The CDR3, as DNA: TGTGCCAGTAGTATTGGAACTAGCGGTGTAAATGAGCAGTTCTTC.

This sequence joins TRBV12-5 and TRBJ2-2; the D gene is possibly TRBD1 (6 bases). This CDR3 comprises 17 residues. CDR1 and CDR2 from the germline V gene are LGHNT and FRNRAP. This CDR3 reads CAPFPITRGTHTGELFF. The CDR3 region has the DNA TGTGCCCCCTTTCCTATTACCAGGGGCACCCACACCGGGGAGCTGTTTTTT.

Written as DNA, the CDR3 is TGTGCCAGCAGTAATAGCGGCTCGCTCGGCGAGCAGTACTTC. Residues: CASSNSGSLGEQYF. The chain has TRBV27 and TRBJ2-7; perhaps TRBD2 as D (6 bases). The CDR3 sequence is 14 residues long. From germline, CDR1 is MNHEY and CDR2 SMNVEV (reference sequence). V lost 5 bases and J lost 6, with 17 bases in between.

CDR3: CAIRGGVQANYGYTF. For the CDR3, the DNA is TGTGCCATCAGGGGAGGAGTCCAAGCTAACTATGGCTACACCTTC. This chain links TRBV6-1 with TRBJ1-2; a weak D match, TRBD1 (6 bases). Trimming stripped 10 bases from V and 0 bases from J, with 18 bases between. The CDR3 length is 15 residues. Germline V gene sequence: CDR1 MNHNS, CDR2 SASEGT.

This clone was recorded only once. This sequence joins TRBV4-3 and TRBJ2-1; D might be TRBD2 (5 bases). The V gene lost 2 bases and the J gene lost 4 bases, with 12 bases spanning the gap. This CDR3 has 15 residues. Germline V gene data show CDR1 as LGHNA and CDR2 as YSLEER. The CDR3 loop is CASSQTGRAYNEQFF. The CDR3 region has the DNA TGCGCCAGCAGCCAAACCGGGCGGGCTTACAATGAGCAGTTCTTC.

On this clone: Other DNA sequences of this sample code for an identical CDR3. The chain employs TRBV28 and TRBJ1-4, with TRBD1 identical over 7 bases. CDR1 and CDR2 from the germline V gene are MDHEN and SYDVKM. This CDR3 spans 14 amino acids. The V and J ends lost 5 bases and 7 bases, in that order; junction bases with no gene match: 7. CDR3 coding DNA: TGTGCCAGCAGTCCTACAGGGGTCGGTGAAAAACTGTTTTTT. Encoded protein: CASSPTGVGEKLFF.

The chain couples TRBV7-2 to TRBJ2-2, with a tentative D call TRBD2 (5 bases). V lost 5 bases, J lost 9 bases, and 19 bases lay in between. Germline CDR1 and CDR2: SGHTA and FQGNSA. CDR3 size: 15 residues. The CDR3 loop reads CASSPIGLAARELFF. CDR3 sequence (DNA): TGTGCCAGCAGCCCGATCGGGCTAGCTGCCCGGGAGCTGTTTTTT.

The V gene is TRBV5-6, the J gene TRBJ2-7; the D gene is possibly TRBD1 (6 bases). Germline lookup yields CDR1 SGHDT and CDR2 YYEEEE. The CDR3 loop spans 14 amino acids. Trimming pared 1 base from V and 7 bases from J, leaving 15 bases between. The CDR3 spells CASSLNSRGKEQYF. In DNA, the CDR3 is TGTGCCAGCAGCTTGAACTCCAGGGGCAAGGAGCAGTACTTC.

This clone was seen just once. The chain is built from TRBV5-5 and TRBJ2-7; a weak D match, TRBD1 (5 bases). The germline V gene has CDR1 SGHKS and CDR2 YYEKEE (reference sequence). Trimming took 1 base from V and 4 from J, leaving 15 bases between them. The CDR3 totals 15 residues. CDR3 coding DNA: TGTGCCAGCAGCTTGTCCCAGGGATACTTATACGAGCAGTACTTC. Its protein is CASSLSQGYLYEQYF.

The J gene is TRBJ1-1, the V gene TRBV27; TRBD1 is a possible D gene (5 bases). V lost 3 bases to trimming and J lost 0 bases, with 8 bases between them. The CDR3 runs to 14 residues. CDR1 and CDR2 from the germline V gene are MNHEY and SMNVEV (reference sequence). The CDR3, as DNA: TGTGCCAGCAGTTTCTCGGGACTGAACACTGAAGCTTTCTTT. This sequence encodes CASSFSGLNTEAFF.

The chain has TRBV9 and TRBJ1-5; D is uncertain. CDR1 and CDR2 from the germline V gene are SGDLS and YYNGEE. Between the trimmed V and J ends, which lost 4 bases and 3 bases, there was a span of 11 bases. This CDR3 contains 14 residues. Written as DNA, the CDR3 is TGTGCCAGCAGCCCCGACATGAACAATCAGCCCCAGCATTTT. This translates into CASSPDMNNQPQHF. Combining the CDR3 with reference TRBV9 and TRBJ1-5 gives the whole variable domain DSGVTQTPKHLITATGQRVTLRCSPRSGDLSVYWYQQSLDQGLQFLIQYYNGEERAKGNILERFSAQQFPDLHSELNLSSLELGDSALYFCASSPDMNNQPQHFGDGTRLSIL.

This clone was seen only a few times. This chain links TRBV9 with TRBJ2-2; D tentatively reads TRBD1 or TRBD2 (5 bases each). CDR1 and CDR2 (germline): SGDLS, YYNGEE. This CDR3 is built from 16 residues. The V end was cut by 4 bases, the J end by 2 bases, with 15 bases between. CDR3 nucleotides: TGTGCCAGCAGCCCGGAGGTGGGACCAAACACCGGGGAGCTGTTTTTT. Protein: CASSPEVGPNTGELFF.